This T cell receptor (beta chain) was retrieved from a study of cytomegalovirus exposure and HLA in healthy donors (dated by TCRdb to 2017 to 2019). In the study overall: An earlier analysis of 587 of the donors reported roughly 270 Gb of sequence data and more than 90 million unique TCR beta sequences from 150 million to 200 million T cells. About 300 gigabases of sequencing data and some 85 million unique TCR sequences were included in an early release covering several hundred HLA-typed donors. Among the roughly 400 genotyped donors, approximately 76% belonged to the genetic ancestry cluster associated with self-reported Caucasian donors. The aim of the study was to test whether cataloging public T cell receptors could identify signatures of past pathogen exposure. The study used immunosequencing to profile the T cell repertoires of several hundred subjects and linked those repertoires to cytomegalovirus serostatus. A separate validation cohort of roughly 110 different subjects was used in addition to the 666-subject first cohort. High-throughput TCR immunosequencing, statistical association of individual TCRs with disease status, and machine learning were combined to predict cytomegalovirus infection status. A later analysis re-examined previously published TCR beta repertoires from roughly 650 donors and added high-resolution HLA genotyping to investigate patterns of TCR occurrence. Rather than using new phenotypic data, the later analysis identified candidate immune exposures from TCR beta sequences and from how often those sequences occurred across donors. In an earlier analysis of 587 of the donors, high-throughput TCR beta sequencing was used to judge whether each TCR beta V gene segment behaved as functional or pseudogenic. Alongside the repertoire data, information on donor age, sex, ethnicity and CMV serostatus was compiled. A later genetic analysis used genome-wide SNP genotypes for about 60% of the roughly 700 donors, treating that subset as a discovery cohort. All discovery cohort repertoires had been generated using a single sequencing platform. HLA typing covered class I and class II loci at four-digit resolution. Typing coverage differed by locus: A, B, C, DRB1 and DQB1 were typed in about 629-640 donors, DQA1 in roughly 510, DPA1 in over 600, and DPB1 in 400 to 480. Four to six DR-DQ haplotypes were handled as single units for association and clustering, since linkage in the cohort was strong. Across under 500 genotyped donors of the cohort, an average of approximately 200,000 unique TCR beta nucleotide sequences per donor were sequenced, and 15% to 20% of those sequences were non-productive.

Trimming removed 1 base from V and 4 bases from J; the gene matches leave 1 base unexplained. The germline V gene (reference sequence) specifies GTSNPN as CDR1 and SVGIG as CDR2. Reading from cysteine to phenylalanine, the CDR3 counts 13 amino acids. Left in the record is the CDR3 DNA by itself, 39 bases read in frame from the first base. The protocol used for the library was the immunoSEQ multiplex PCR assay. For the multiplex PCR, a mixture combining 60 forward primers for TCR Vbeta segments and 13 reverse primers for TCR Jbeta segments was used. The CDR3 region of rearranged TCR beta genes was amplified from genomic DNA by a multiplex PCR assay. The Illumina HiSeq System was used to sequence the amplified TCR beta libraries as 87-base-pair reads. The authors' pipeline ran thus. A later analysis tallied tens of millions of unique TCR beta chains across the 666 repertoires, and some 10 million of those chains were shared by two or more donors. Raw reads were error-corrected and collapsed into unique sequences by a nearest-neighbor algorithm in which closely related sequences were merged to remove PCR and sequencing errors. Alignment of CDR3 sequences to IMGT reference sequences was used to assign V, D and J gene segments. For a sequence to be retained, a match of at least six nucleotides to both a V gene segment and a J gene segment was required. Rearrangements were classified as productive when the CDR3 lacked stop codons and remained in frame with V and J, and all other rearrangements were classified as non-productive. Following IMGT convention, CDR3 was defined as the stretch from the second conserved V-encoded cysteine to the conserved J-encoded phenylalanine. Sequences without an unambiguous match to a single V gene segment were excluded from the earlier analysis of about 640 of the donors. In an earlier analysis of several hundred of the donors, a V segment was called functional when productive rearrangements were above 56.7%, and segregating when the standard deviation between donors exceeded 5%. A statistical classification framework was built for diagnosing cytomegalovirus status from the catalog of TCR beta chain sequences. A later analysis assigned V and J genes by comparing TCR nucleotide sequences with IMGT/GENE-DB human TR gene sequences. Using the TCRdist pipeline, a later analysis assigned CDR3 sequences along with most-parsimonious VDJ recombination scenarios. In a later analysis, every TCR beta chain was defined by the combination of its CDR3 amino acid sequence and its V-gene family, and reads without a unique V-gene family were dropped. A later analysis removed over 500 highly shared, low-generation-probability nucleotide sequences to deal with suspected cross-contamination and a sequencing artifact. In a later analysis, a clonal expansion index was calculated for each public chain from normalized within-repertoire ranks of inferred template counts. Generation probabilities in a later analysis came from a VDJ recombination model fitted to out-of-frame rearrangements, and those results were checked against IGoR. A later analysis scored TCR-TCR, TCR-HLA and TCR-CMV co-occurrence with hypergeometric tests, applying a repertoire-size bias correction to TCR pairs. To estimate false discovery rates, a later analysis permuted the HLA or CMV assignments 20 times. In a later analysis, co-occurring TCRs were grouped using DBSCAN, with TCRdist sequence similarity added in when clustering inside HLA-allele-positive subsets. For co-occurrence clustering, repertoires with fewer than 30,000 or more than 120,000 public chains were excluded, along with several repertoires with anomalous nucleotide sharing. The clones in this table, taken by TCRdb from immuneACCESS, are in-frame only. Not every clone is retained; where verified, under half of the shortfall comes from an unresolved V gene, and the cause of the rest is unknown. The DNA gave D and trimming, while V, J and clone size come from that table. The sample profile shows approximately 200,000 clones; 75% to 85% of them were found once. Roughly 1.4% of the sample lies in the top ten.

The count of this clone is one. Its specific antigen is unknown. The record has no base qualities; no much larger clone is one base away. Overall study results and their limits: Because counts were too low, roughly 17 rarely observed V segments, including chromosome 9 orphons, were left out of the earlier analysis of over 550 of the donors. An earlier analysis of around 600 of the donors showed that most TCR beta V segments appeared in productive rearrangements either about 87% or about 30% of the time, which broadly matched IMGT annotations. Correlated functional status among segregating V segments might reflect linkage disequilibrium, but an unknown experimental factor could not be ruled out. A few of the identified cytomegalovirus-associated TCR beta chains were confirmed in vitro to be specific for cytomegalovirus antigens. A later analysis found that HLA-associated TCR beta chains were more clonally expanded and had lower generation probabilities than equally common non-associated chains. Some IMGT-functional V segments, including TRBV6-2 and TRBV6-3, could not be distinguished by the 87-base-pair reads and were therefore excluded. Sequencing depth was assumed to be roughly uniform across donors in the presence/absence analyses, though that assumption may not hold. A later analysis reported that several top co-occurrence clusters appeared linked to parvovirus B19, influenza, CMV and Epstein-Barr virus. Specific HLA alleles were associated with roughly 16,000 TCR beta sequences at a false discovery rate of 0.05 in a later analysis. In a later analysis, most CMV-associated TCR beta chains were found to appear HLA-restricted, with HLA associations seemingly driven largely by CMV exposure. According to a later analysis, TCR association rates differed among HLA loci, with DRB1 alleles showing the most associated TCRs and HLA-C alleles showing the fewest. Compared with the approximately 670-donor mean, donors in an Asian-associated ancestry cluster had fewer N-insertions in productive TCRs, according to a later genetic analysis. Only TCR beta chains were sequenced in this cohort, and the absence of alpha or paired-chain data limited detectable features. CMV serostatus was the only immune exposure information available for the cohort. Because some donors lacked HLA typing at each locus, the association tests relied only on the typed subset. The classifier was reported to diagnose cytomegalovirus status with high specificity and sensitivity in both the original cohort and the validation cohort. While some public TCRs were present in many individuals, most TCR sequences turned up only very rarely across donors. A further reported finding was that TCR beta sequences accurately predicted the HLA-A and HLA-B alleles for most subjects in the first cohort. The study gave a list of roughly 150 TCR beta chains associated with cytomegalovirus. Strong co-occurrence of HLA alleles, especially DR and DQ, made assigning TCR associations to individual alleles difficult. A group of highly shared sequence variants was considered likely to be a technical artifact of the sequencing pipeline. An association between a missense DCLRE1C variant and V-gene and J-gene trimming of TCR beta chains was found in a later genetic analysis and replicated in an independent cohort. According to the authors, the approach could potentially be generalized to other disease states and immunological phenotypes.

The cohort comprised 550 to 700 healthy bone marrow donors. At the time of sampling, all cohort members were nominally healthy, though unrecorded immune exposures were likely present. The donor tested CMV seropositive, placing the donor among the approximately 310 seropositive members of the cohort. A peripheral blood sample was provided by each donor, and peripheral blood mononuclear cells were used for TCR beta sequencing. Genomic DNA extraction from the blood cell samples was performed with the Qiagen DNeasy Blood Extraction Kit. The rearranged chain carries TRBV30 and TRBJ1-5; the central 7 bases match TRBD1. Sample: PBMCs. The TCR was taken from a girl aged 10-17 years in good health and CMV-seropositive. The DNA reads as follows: TGTGCCTGGAGTGCAGGGGGTAATCAGCCCCAGCATTTT. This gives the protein CAWSAGGNQPQHF.